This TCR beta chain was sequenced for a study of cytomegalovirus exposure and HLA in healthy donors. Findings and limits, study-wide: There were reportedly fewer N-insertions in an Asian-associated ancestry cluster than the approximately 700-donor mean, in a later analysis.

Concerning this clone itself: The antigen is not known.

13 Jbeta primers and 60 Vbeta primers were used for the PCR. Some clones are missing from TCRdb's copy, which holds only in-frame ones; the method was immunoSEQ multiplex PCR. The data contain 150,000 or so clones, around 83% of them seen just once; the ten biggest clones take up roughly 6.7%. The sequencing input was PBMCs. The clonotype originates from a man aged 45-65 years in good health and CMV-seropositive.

The DNA of the CDR3 is TGCGCCAGCAGTGACGGGGGAGAGGTCGGCTACGAGCAGTACTTC. The encoded protein is CASSDGGEVGYEQYF. The chain combines TRBV10-1 with TRBJ2-7; possible D gene TRBD2, 6 bases. Germline V lookup: CDR1 WNHNN, CDR2 SYGVQD (reference sequence). V lost 3 bases and J lost 3, with 15 bases in between. The CDR3 extends over 15 amino acids.